In its sample, the clone carrying this T cell receptor (beta chain) was seen once. The data were taken from a study of shared clonotypes between healthy human individuals. The overall study: Samples came from two female and a few male donors aged 18 to 49.

Samples underwent the assay at deep level. Using immunoSEQ multiplex PCR, the repertoire was profiled, and TCRdb retains in-frame clones only, with some absent. The data hold millions of clones, with over 90% observed a single time. The V gene lost 7 bases and the J gene lost 5 bases, with 8 bases spanning the gap. CDR1 is MGHRA and CDR2 is YSYEKL in the germline V gene. The CDR3 runs 12 residues. The TCR comes from a man aged 18 to 29 in good health. Some clones in this sample may be carry-over from other donors' samples. The chain couples TRBV4-1 to TRBJ1-4, with unresolved D. The source material was naive CD4+ T cells from PBMCs. Subset indicated: CD45RA+ positively selected. CDR3 in amino acids: CASNTGNEKLFF. As DNA, the CDR3 is TGCGCCAGCAATACGGGGAATGAAAAACTGTTTTTT.